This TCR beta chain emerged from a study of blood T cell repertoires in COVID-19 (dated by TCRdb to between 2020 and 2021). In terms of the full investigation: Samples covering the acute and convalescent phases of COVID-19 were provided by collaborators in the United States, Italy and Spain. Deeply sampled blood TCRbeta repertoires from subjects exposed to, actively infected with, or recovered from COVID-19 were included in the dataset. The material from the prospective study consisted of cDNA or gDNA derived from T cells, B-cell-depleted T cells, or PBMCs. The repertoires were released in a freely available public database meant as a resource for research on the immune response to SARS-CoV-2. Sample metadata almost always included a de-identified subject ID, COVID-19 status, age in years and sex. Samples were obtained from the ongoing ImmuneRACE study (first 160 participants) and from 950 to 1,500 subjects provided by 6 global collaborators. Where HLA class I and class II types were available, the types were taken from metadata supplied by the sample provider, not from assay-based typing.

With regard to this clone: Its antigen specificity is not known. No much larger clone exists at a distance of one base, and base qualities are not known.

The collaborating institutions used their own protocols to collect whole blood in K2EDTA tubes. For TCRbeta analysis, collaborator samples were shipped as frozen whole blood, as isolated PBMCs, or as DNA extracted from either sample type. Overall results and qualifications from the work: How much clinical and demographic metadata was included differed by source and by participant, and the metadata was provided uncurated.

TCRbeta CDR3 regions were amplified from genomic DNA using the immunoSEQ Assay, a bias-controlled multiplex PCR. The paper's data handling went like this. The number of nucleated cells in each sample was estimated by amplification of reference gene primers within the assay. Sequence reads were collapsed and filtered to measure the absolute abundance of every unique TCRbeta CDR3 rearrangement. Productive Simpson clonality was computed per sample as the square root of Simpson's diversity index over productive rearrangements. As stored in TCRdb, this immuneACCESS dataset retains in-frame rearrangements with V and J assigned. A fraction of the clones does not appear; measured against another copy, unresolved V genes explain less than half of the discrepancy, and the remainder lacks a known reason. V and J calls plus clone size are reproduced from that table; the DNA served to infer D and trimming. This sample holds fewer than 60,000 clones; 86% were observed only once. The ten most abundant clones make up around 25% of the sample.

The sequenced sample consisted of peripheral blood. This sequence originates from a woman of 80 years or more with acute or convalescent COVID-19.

The CDR3 region: CASSLRVDGYTF. In nucleotide form, the sequence is TGTGCCAGCAGTCTCAGGGTTGATGGCTACACCTTC. The sequence links TRBV28 to TRBJ1-2; the D gene is perhaps TRBD1, on 5 matching bases. Based on the germline V gene, the CDR1 and CDR2 sequences are MDHEN and SYDVKM. Spanning cysteine to phenylalanine, the CDR3 consists of 12 amino acids. CDR3 DNA only is kept here, 36 bases in frame from base 1. V is shortened by 5 bases, J by 6 bases, and the region joining them spans 10 bases.